This is a list of T cell receptor beta chains from one sample in a study of T cell responses to AZD1222 COVID-19 vaccine. Produced via immunoSEQ multiplex PCR; TCRdb's table is partial and in-frame only. The sample carries 150,000 or so clones, nearly 95% recorded once. The sample was peripheral blood, taken 28 days after the second AZD1222 dose. All receptors derive from an adult who received the AZD1222 COVID-19 vaccine. Both conserved end residues are part of each CDR3. D genes are given only for firm matches. The size field is filled for only some rows; it gives once, few, many or a size class.

>TRBD1|TRBJ1-5|TRBV5-5|-
CASSLAGGLGQPQHF
TGTGCCAGCAGCTTGGCAGGGGGCTTGGGTCAGCCCCAGCATTTT
>-|TRBJ1-2|TRBV29-1|-
CSAEAGHHGYTF
TGCAGCGCTGAAGCAGGGCATCATGGCTACACCTTC
>-|TRBJ2-2|TRBV6-5|-
CASSYEGTGELFF
TGTGCCAGCAGTTACGAGGGCACCGGGGAGCTGTTTTTT
>-|TRBJ1-1|TRBV7-2|-
CASSYPSDTEAFF
TGTGCCAGCAGCTACCCGTCTGACACTGAAGCTTTCTTT
>-|TRBJ1-3|TRBV5-8|-
CASRETGNTIYF
TGTGCCAGCAGAGAAACTGGAAACACCATATATTTT
>TRBD1|TRBJ1-3|TRBV18|-
CASSPYRDRRTSGNTIYF
TGTGCCAGCTCACCTTACCGGGACAGGCGCACTTCTGGAAACACCATATATTTT
>-|TRBJ1-2|TRBV19|-
CATMRVGVNGYTF
TGTGCCACCATGCGGGTAGGCGTCAACGGCTACACCTTC
>-|TRBJ2-2|TRBV7-2|-
CASSPWQGQNTGELFF
TGTGCCAGCAGCCCCTGGCAGGGGCAGAACACCGGGGAGCTGTTTTTT
>-|TRBJ2-1|TRBV12-3/TRBV12-4|once
CASRAGSEQFF
TGTGCCAGCAGGGCCGGCAGCGAGCAGTTCTTC
>-|TRBJ2-1|TRBV28|-
CASSRSAASYNEQFF
TGTGCCAGCAGCCGGTCAGCGGCCTCCTACAATGAGCAGTTCTTC
>TRBD1|TRBJ1-2|TRBV7-3|-
CASSPGQGIKGGYTF
TGTGCCAGCAGCCCAGGACAGGGGATAAAGGGCGGCTACACCTTC
>-|TRBJ1-4|TRBV19|-
CASSNKWAGGPVLDQNEKLFF
TGTGCCAGTAGTAACAAGTGGGCCGGGGGCCCTGTTCTGGACCAAAATGAAAAACTGTTTTTT
>-|TRBJ2-1|TRBV5-1|-
CASSLDTHTYNEQFF
TGCGCCAGCAGCCTTGACACACACACCTACAATGAGCAGTTCTTC
>-|TRBJ1-4|TRBV7-9|once
CASSSSGLTRKLFF
TGTGCCAGCAGTTCCTCCGGACTGACCCGAAAACTGTTTTTT
>TRBD2|TRBJ2-5|TRBV19|-
CASSIGEGGETQYF
TGTGCCAGTAGTATAGGGGAGGGCGGGGAGACCCAGTACTTC
>-|TRBJ1-6|TRBV19|-
CASSISATTDSPLHF
TGTGCCAGTAGTATAAGTGCGACGACGGATTCACCCCTCCACTTT
>-|TRBJ1-2|TRBV13|-
CASLKLRANYGYTF
TGTGCCAGCTTGAAATTACGGGCTAACTATGGCTACACCTTC
>-|TRBJ1-6|TRBV10-3|-
CAISGAPPRENSPLHF
TGTGCCATCAGTGGGGCACCGCCGAGGGAGAATTCACCCCTCCACTTT
>TRBD1|TRBJ1-1|TRBV3-1/TRBV3-2|-
CASRQGWTEAFF
TGTGCCAGCAGACAGGGGTGGACTGAAGCTTTCTTT
>-|TRBJ1-3|TRBV6-5|-
CASARGGWTGNTIYF
TGTGCCAGCGCCCGCGGGGGGTGGACTGGAAACACCATATATTTT
>TRBD1|TRBJ1-5|TRBV11-1|once
CASSAGTGSNQPQHF
TGTGCCAGCAGCGCCGGGACAGGGAGCAATCAGCCCCAGCATTTT
>-|TRBJ2-3|TRBV11-2|-
CASSLGSSRTDTQYF
TGTGCCAGCAGCTTAGGCTCGTCTCGCACAGATACGCAGTATTTT
>TRBD2|TRBJ2-3|TRBV7-6|-
CASSLGVAGGVTDTQYF
TGTGCCAGCAGCTTAGGGGTTGCGGGAGGGGTCACAGATACGCAGTATTTT
>-|TRBJ2-1|TRBV3-1/TRBV3-2|-
CASSENLGAPRQFF
TGTGCCAGCAGCGAGAACCTGGGGGCCCCTCGGCAGTTCTTC
>-|TRBJ1-2|TRBV7-8|-
CASSSSGGLQGYTF
TGTGCCAGCAGCTCAAGCGGGGGGTTACAAGGCTACACCTTC
>-|TRBJ2-3|TRBV30|-
CAWNYLTDTQYF
TGTGCCTGGAACTACCTAACCGATACGCAGTATTTT
>-|TRBJ1-2|TRBV25-1|-
CASSGAGTLGGYTF
TGTGCCAGCAGTGGAGCGGGGACCTTGGGGGGCTACACCTTC
>TRBD1|TRBJ1-2|TRBV5-6|-
CASSLAPTGDGYTF
TGTGCCAGCAGCTTGGCCCCAACAGGGGATGGCTACACCTTC
>-|TRBJ2-2|TRBV10-3|-
CAISEEGSVGELFF
TGTGCCATCAGTGAAGAGGGGTCGGTCGGGGAGCTGTTTTTT
>-|TRBJ2-7|TRBV12-3/TRBV12-4|-
CASSLGQVEQYF
TGTGCCAGCAGTTTAGGACAGGTCGAGCAGTACTTC
>TRBD1|TRBJ1-5|TRBV2|-
CASRGDRGTNQPQHF
TGTGCCAGCAGGGGCGACAGGGGCACCAATCAGCCCCAGCATTTT
>TRBD1|TRBJ1-2|TRBV7-9|-
CASSLGQGASYGYTF
TGTGCCAGCAGCTTGGGCCAGGGGGCGAGTTATGGCTACACCTTC
>-|TRBJ1-1|TRBV5-6|-
CASSLLQAEAFF
TGTGCCAGCAGCTTGCTACAGGCTGAAGCTTTCTTT
>-|TRBJ2-1|TRBV15|many
CATSRDREGYNEQFF
TGTGCCACCAGCAGAGATCGGGAAGGCTACAATGAGCAGTTCTTC
>-|TRBJ1-3|TRBV18|-
CASSPIRGDDGNTIYF
TGTGCCAGCTCACCAATAAGAGGGGATGACGGAAACACCATATATTTT
>-|TRBJ2-3|TRBV28|-
CASSSGADLTDTQYF
TGTGCCAGCAGCTCCGGGGCAGATCTCACAGATACGCAGTATTTT
>TRBD1|TRBJ2-7|TRBV18|-
CASSPTGTGGYEQYF
TGTGCCAGCTCACCGACCGGGACAGGGGGCTACGAGCAGTACTTC
>TRBD1|TRBJ1-1|TRBV27|-
CASSLRQGGTEAFF
TGTGCCAGCAGCCTTCGACAGGGAGGCACTGAAGCTTTCTTT
>-|TRBJ1-3|TRBV21-1|-
CASSNRTGSSGNTIYF
TGTGCCAGCAGCAACAGGACAGGCAGCTCTGGAAACACCATATATTTT
>-|TRBJ2-3|TRBV10-3|-
CAITGGDTQYF
TGTGCCATCACCGGAGGGGATACGCAGTATTTT
>TRBD1|TRBJ1-6|TRBV5-1|-
CASKLGTGDNSPLHF
TGCGCCAGCAAGTTAGGGACAGGGGACAATTCACCCCTCCACTTT
>TRBD2|TRBJ2-1|TRBV6-2/TRBV6-3|once
CASSSPLAGVNNEQFF
TGTGCCAGCAGTTCCCCACTAGCGGGAGTTAACAATGAGCAGTTCTTC
>-|TRBJ2-3|TRBV14|-
CASSQFRDRRTDTQYF
TGTGCCAGCAGCCAATTCAGAGACAGGAGGACAGATACGCAGTATTTT
>-|TRBJ1-1|TRBV7-2|-
CASSYDRCTEAFF
TGTGCCAGCAGCTACGACAGGTGCACTGAAGCTTTCTTT
>-|TRBJ1-2|TRBV12-5|-
CASGSVLSQDNYGYTF
TGTGCTAGTGGTTCCGTTTTGTCACAGGATAACTATGGCTACACCTTC
>TRBD1|TRBJ1-4|TRBV29-1|-
CSVRTGGPNEKLFF
TGCAGCGTTCGGACAGGGGGACCTAATGAAAAACTGTTTTTT
>-|TRBJ1-2|TRBV12-3/TRBV12-4|-
CASSTGRERNGTF
TGTGCCAGCAGTACTGGTCGGGAACGTAATGGCACCTTC
>TRBD1|TRBJ1-5|TRBV7-2|-
CASSKDRLNQPQHF
TGTGCCAGCAGCAAGGACAGGTTGAATCAGCCCCAGCATTTT
>-|TRBJ1-5|TRBV28|-
CASSWTPGYSNQPQHF
TGTGCCAGCAGTTGGACCCCTGGCTATAGCAATCAGCCCCAGCATTTT